This TCR beta chain stems from a study of a mutant IDH1 vaccine in newly diagnosed glioma. The overall study: Previous care, which was radiotherapy, temozolomide, or both, most often involved both.

Time point reported: baseline, week 1 (first vaccination visit). As for treatment: pre-vaccination baseline after standard-of-care therapy. Diagnosis in the donors showed new WHO grade 3 or 4 astrocytomas that were IDH1-mutant and ATRX-lost. The method was immunoSEQ multiplex PCR; TCRdb's version includes in-frame clones alone and lacks a portion of them. This sample has about 98,000 clones; 70% to 90% occur once, and the top ten carry roughly 0.54%. The source material was PBMCs, sampled from a glioma patient treated with radiotherapy, temozolomide or both. This sequence was found in a woman in her forties or fifties with glioma.

CDR3 nucleotide sequence: TGTGCCAGCAGCTTGGGGACAGGGGTGGACACTGAAGCTTTCTTT. Translated: CASSLGTGVDTEAFF. The J gene is TRBJ1-1, the V gene TRBV7-2; 10 bases fit TRBD1. CDR3 length equals 15 residues. Germline loops: CDR1 SGHTA, CDR2 FQGNSA. The ends lost 3 bases at V and 3 bases at J; junction bases unmatched: 4.